These T cell receptor beta chains were read from a single sample in a study of blood T cell repertoires in COVID-19. Here immunoSEQ multiplex PCR was the method, and the copy in TCRdb shows in-frame clones only, minus some. The data hold roughly 250,000 clones, with 75% to 90% observed a single time. Sequencing was performed on PBMCs or T cells enriched from blood (not recorded which). These receptors came from a woman in her twenties or thirties with acute COVID-19. Both conserved end residues are trimmed from each CDR3.

V: TRBV19
J: TRBJ1-1
CDR3: ASITNRGWNTEAF

V: TRBV30
J: TRBJ1-3
CDR3: AWKGLRSSGNTIY

V: TRBV7-3
J: TRBJ2-1
CDR3: ASRDTGGPYNEQF

V: TRBV18
J: TRBJ2-1
CDR3: ASSPKQGEGQF

V: TRBV29-1
J: TRBJ2-4
CDR3: SVEGGLGTGWTRGNIQY

V: TRBV19
J: TRBJ2-3
CDR3: ASRQSSGTDTQY

V: TRBV5-6
J: TRBJ1-3
CDR3: ASSLGAPHLSGNTIY

V: TRBV7-9
J: TRBJ2-1
CDR3: ASSRTSGGHYNEQF

V: TRBV7-6
J: TRBJ2-3
CDR3: ASSFGQTSTDTQY

V: TRBV15
J: TRBJ2-3
CDR3: ATREGLQTDTQY

V: TRBV7-2
J: TRBJ2-1
CDR3: ASNTGDRRYNEQF

V: TRBV25-1
J: TRBJ1-1
CDR3: ASSEFHRVAEAF

V: TRBV2
J: TRBJ1-5
CDR3: ASSEDRFNQPQH

V: TRBV14
J: TRBJ2-7
CDR3: ASRRTGTLD

V: TRBV7-9
J: TRBJ2-7
CDR3: ASSLGLAGGGYEQY

V: TRBV11-1
J: TRBJ1-1
CDR3: ASSLYVLQGTEAF

V: TRBV7-2
J: TRBJ1-2
CDR3: ASGLQSDYGYT

V: TRBV28
J: TRBJ2-1
CDR3: ASRHDRKYSNEQF

V: TRBV12-5
J: TRBJ2-3
CDR3: ASGPWTSGKGGFVTDTQY

V: TRBV28
J: TRBJ2-7
CDR3: ASIAGGFYEQY

V: TRBV5-1
J: TRBJ1-4
CDR3: ASSLTGLAPNEKLF

V: TRBV21-1
J: TRBJ2-7
CDR3: ASSKASGAAKY

V: TRBV12-3/TRBV12-4
J: TRBJ1-2
CDR3: ASSLQVLAGYT

V: TRBV28
J: TRBJ2-1
CDR3: ATAGTIKRDEQF

V: TRBV18
J: TRBJ2-7
CDR3: ASSPDEREARYEQY

V: TRBV5-1
J: TRBJ2-3
CDR3: ASSRTGEGDTQY

V: TRBV27
J: TRBJ2-1
CDR3: ASSLRGESYNEQF

V: TRBV28
J: TRBJ1-1
CDR3: ASSGQMNTEAF

V: TRBV4-1
J: TRBJ1-6
CDR3: ASSPQGALNSPLH

V: TRBV5-4
J: TRBJ2-7
CDR3: ASSSQNRGSPTYEQY

V: TRBV28
J: TRBJ2-1
CDR3: ASQSGSSYNEQF

V: TRBV19
J: TRBJ2-1
CDR3: ASTNPGQGTDRAYNEQF

V: TRBV2
J: TRBJ1-3
CDR3: ASSAQGNSGNTIY

V: TRBV7-9
J: TRBJ2-1
CDR3: ASSSGTSGSPGYNEQF

V: TRBV7-3
J: TRBJ2-3
CDR3: ASSFSRGDTQY

V: TRBV11-1
J: TRBJ2-7
CDR3: ASSLGTSSSYEQY

V: TRBV7-9
J: TRBJ1-1
CDR3: ASSLANRANTEAF

V: TRBV2
J: TRBJ1-4
CDR3: ASSEEVTEKLF

V: TRBV7-8
J: TRBJ2-3
CDR3: ASSLKKAGTSPDTQY

V: TRBV19
J: TRBJ1-5
CDR3: ASRTGTGLYSNQPQH

V: TRBV7-9
J: TRBJ2-3
CDR3: ASSSPTGKLTDTQY

V: TRBV28
J: TRBJ2-1
CDR3: ASSPPRPPDEQF